Listed below are T cell receptor beta chains from one sample, sequenced in a study of T cell clones after liver transplantation. Profiling relied on immunoSEQ multiplex PCR, and the TCRdb table lists in-frame clones only, not all of them. The sample lists approximately 18,000 clones, 75% to 90% seen once, with around 13% in the top ten. The sample in question was CD8+ T cells from blood, obtained 46 months after liver transplant. Receptors originate from a human patient who received a liver transplant. The T cells may partly be graft donor cells. Both conserved end residues are part of each CDR3. The D gene is left open where the match is weak. Clone sizes are given selectively: once, few, many, or a class where the clone is expanded.

j_call: TRBJ1-5
d_call: NA
v_call: TRBV9
cdr3_length: 14
clone_size: NA
cdr3_aa: CASSVEDSYQPQHF
cdr3_nt: TGTGCCAGCAGCGTGGAGGACAGTTATCAGCCCCAGCATTTT

j_call: TRBJ1-2
d_call: NA
v_call: TRBV27
cdr3_length: 15
clone_size: NA
cdr3_aa: CASSLSGHSRGGYTF
cdr3_nt: TGTGCCAGCAGTTTATCGGGGCACTCCCGTGGTGGCTACACCTTC

j_call: TRBJ2-5
d_call: TRBD1
v_call: TRBV28
cdr3_length: 14
clone_size: NA
cdr3_aa: CASSRGDSQETQYF
cdr3_nt: TGTGCCAGCAGTCGAGGGGACAGTCAAGAGACCCAGTACTTC

j_call: TRBJ2-1
d_call: NA
v_call: TRBV18
cdr3_length: 14
clone_size: NA
cdr3_aa: CASSPWDTYNEQFF
cdr3_nt: TGTGCCAGCTCACCATGGGATACATACAATGAGCAGTTCTTC

j_call: TRBJ2-7
d_call: NA
v_call: TRBV10-2
cdr3_length: 14
clone_size: once
cdr3_aa: CASSESGLPYEQYF
cdr3_nt: TGCGCCAGCAGTGAGTCTGGCCTCCCCTACGAGCAGTACTTC

j_call: TRBJ1-1
d_call: NA
v_call: TRBV28
cdr3_length: 14
clone_size: NA
cdr3_aa: CASSLLAEYTEAFF
cdr3_nt: TGTGCCAGCAGTTTGCTAGCGGAGTATACTGAAGCTTTCTTT

j_call: TRBJ2-7
d_call: TRBD1
v_call: TRBV6-1
cdr3_length: 16
clone_size: NA
cdr3_aa: CASSGGSGQGTYEQYF
cdr3_nt: TGTGCCAGCAGTGGGGGGTCCGGACAGGGGACCTACGAGCAGTACTTC

j_call: TRBJ2-7
d_call: TRBD2
v_call: TRBV28
cdr3_length: 15
clone_size: NA
cdr3_aa: CASSFRRELSYEQYF
cdr3_nt: TGTGCCAGCAGTTTCCGGCGGGAGCTATCCTACGAGCAGTACTTC

j_call: TRBJ1-5
d_call: NA
v_call: TRBV27
cdr3_length: 15
clone_size: NA
cdr3_aa: CASSKAAYSNQPQHF
cdr3_nt: TGTGCCAGCAGTAAGGCAGCTTATAGCAATCAGCCCCAGCATTTT

j_call: TRBJ1-5
d_call: NA
v_call: TRBV28
cdr3_length: 16
clone_size: NA
cdr3_aa: CASTARRGMGNQPQHF
cdr3_nt: TGTGCCAGCACCGCCAGGAGAGGGATGGGCAATCAGCCCCAGCATTTT

j_call: TRBJ2-1
d_call: TRBD1
v_call: TRBV4-1
cdr3_length: 17
clone_size: NA
cdr3_aa: CASSQERDRRFYNEQFF
cdr3_nt: TGCGCCAGCAGCCAAGAACGGGACAGAAGATTTTACAATGAGCAGTTCTTC

j_call: TRBJ1-1
d_call: NA
v_call: TRBV12-5
cdr3_length: 12
clone_size: NA
cdr3_aa: CASGWDYTEAFF
cdr3_nt: TGTGCTAGTGGTTGGGACTACACTGAAGCTTTCTTT

j_call: TRBJ2-5
d_call: TRBD1
v_call: TRBV7-9
cdr3_length: 15
clone_size: NA
cdr3_aa: CASSPRDRGQETQYF
cdr3_nt: TGTGCCAGCAGCCCTCGGGACAGGGGCCAAGAGACCCAGTACTTC

j_call: TRBJ1-1
d_call: NA
v_call: TRBV7-3
cdr3_length: 12
clone_size: NA
cdr3_aa: CASSLPAGEAFF
cdr3_nt: TGTGCCAGCAGCTTACCTGCAGGTGAAGCTTTCTTT

j_call: TRBJ2-5
d_call: NA
v_call: TRBV21-1
cdr3_length: 19
clone_size: NA
cdr3_aa: CASSKPGTSGRALQETQYF
cdr3_nt: TGTGCCAGCAGCAAGCCGGGGACTAGCGGGAGGGCCCTTCAAGAGACCCAGTACTTC

j_call: TRBJ1-1
d_call: NA
v_call: TRBV6-6
cdr3_length: 15
clone_size: NA
cdr3_aa: CASSYSMQLNTEAFF
cdr3_nt: TGTGCCAGCAGTTACTCAATGCAGCTGAACACTGAAGCTTTCTTT

j_call: TRBJ2-1
d_call: NA
v_call: TRBV27
cdr3_length: 14
clone_size: NA
cdr3_aa: CASSLSAGSYEQFF
cdr3_nt: TGTGCCAGCAGTCTCTCGGCAGGGAGCTATGAGCAGTTCTTC

j_call: TRBJ1-2
d_call: TRBD1
v_call: TRBV27
cdr3_length: 14
clone_size: NA
cdr3_aa: CASSLSDRGYGYTF
cdr3_nt: TGTGCCAGCAGTTTATCGGACAGGGGTTATGGCTACACCTTC

j_call: TRBJ2-7
d_call: NA
v_call: TRBV19
cdr3_length: 13
clone_size: NA
cdr3_aa: CASSIGDLYEQYF
cdr3_nt: TGTGCCAGTAGTATCGGGGACTTGTACGAGCAGTACTTC

j_call: TRBJ2-2
d_call: NA
v_call: TRBV9
cdr3_length: 15
clone_size: NA
cdr3_aa: CASSGKVSTTGELFF
cdr3_nt: TGTGCCAGCAGCGGGAAAGTGTCGACCACCGGGGAGCTGTTTTTT

j_call: TRBJ2-7
d_call: TRBD1
v_call: TRBV5-8
cdr3_length: 14
clone_size: NA
cdr3_aa: CASSSDRGLNEQYF
cdr3_nt: TGTGCCAGCAGCTCCGACAGGGGGCTTAACGAGCAGTACTTC

j_call: TRBJ2-3
d_call: TRBD2
v_call: TRBV10-2
cdr3_length: 14
clone_size: NA
cdr3_aa: CASRWREGPDTQYF
cdr3_nt: TGCGCCAGCAGGTGGCGGGAGGGCCCAGATACGCAGTATTTT

j_call: TRBJ2-7
d_call: NA
v_call: TRBV28
cdr3_length: 13
clone_size: large
cdr3_aa: CASKALGPSEQYF
cdr3_nt: TGTGCCAGCAAGGCCTTAGGTCCCAGCGAGCAGTACTTC

j_call: TRBJ1-2
d_call: NA
v_call: TRBV6-5
cdr3_length: 13
clone_size: once
cdr3_aa: CASSYAGGTGYTF
cdr3_nt: TGTGCCAGCAGTTACGCGGGGGGAACGGGCTACACCTTC

j_call: TRBJ1-4
d_call: NA
v_call: TRBV30
cdr3_length: 14
clone_size: NA
cdr3_aa: CASRFWTGNEKLFF
cdr3_nt: TGTGCCTCTAGGTTTTGGACGGGTAATGAAAAACTGTTTTTT

j_call: TRBJ1-1
d_call: NA
v_call: TRBV9
cdr3_length: 15
clone_size: NA
cdr3_aa: CASSPYSGVNTEAFF
cdr3_nt: TGTGCCAGCAGCCCCTATAGTGGGGTCAACACTGAAGCTTTCTTT

j_call: TRBJ2-7
d_call: NA
v_call: TRBV7-9
cdr3_length: 13
clone_size: NA
cdr3_aa: CASSSGADYEQYF
cdr3_nt: TGTGCCAGCAGCTCCGGGGCCGACTACGAGCAGTACTTC

j_call: TRBJ2-5
d_call: TRBD2
v_call: TRBV4-2
cdr3_length: 17
clone_size: NA
cdr3_aa: CASSQDWGASGRGTQYF
cdr3_nt: TGTGCCAGCAGCCAAGATTGGGGGGCGAGCGGGAGAGGGACCCAGTACTTC

j_call: TRBJ2-5
d_call: NA
v_call: TRBV27
cdr3_length: 13
clone_size: once
cdr3_aa: CASSLLTGGTQYF
cdr3_nt: TGTGCCAGCAGTTTATTGACCGGGGGGACCCAGTACTTC

j_call: TRBJ2-7
d_call: TRBD2
v_call: TRBV13
cdr3_length: 17
clone_size: NA
cdr3_aa: CASSLGPTSGRAYEQYF
cdr3_nt: TGTGCCAGCAGCTTAGGCCCCACTAGCGGGAGGGCCTACGAGCAGTACTTC

j_call: TRBJ2-7
d_call: TRBD1
v_call: TRBV19
cdr3_length: 15
clone_size: NA
cdr3_aa: CASSPRTGAIYEQYF
cdr3_nt: TGTGCCAGTAGTCCCCGGACAGGGGCGATCTACGAGCAGTACTTC

j_call: TRBJ2-1
d_call: NA
v_call: TRBV4-1
cdr3_length: 10
clone_size: once
cdr3_aa: CASSSGQQFF
cdr3_nt: TGCGCCAGCAGCTCGGGACAGCAGTTCTTC

j_call: TRBJ2-1
d_call: NA
v_call: TRBV6-6
cdr3_length: 15
clone_size: NA
cdr3_aa: CASSYGEEPLNEQFF
cdr3_nt: TGTGCCAGCAGTTACGGTGAGGAACCCCTGAATGAGCAGTTCTTC

j_call: TRBJ1-2
d_call: NA
v_call: TRBV27
cdr3_length: 16
clone_size: NA
cdr3_aa: CASSFTRTGDGYGYTF
cdr3_nt: TGTGCCAGCAGTTTCACGAGAACGGGGGATGGCTATGGCTACACCTTC

j_call: TRBJ1-1
d_call: TRBD1
v_call: TRBV27
cdr3_length: 19
clone_size: NA
cdr3_aa: CASSLSPSLSTGGDTEAFF
cdr3_nt: TGTGCCAGCAGTTTATCTCCTTCCCTATCGACAGGGGGGGACACTGAAGCTTTCTTT

j_call: TRBJ1-2
d_call: NA
v_call: TRBV27
cdr3_length: 15
clone_size: NA
cdr3_aa: CATFGGLLNGNGYTF
cdr3_nt: TGTGCCACCTTTGGGGGACTCCTCAATGGGAATGGCTACACCTTC

j_call: TRBJ2-2
d_call: TRBD2
v_call: TRBV11-2
cdr3_length: 17
clone_size: few
cdr3_aa: CASSSQGSGKVTGELFF
cdr3_nt: TGTGCCAGCAGCTCGCAAGGGAGCGGGAAAGTCACCGGGGAGCTGTTTTTT

j_call: TRBJ2-1
d_call: TRBD1
v_call: TRBV27
cdr3_length: 14
clone_size: NA
cdr3_aa: CASSLDRDKNEQFF
cdr3_nt: TGTGCCAGCAGCCTGGACAGGGATAAGAATGAGCAGTTCTTC

j_call: TRBJ2-7
d_call: TRBD2
v_call: TRBV7-9
cdr3_length: 14
clone_size: NA
cdr3_aa: CASSHSGLGHEQYF
cdr3_nt: TGTGCCAGCAGCCATTCGGGACTAGGCCACGAGCAGTACTTC

j_call: TRBJ2-7
d_call: NA
v_call: TRBV19
cdr3_length: 15
clone_size: once
cdr3_aa: CASSPLRQGTYEQYF
cdr3_nt: TGTGCCAGTAGCCCCTTAAGGCAGGGGACCTACGAGCAGTACTTC

j_call: TRBJ2-7
d_call: TRBD1
v_call: TRBV28
cdr3_length: 16
clone_size: NA
cdr3_aa: CASSLALGQGWYEQYF
cdr3_nt: TGTGCCAGCAGTTTAGCCCTAGGACAGGGGTGGTACGAGCAGTACTTC

j_call: TRBJ2-7
d_call: NA
v_call: TRBV4-1
cdr3_length: 13
clone_size: NA
cdr3_aa: CASSQDETYEQYF
cdr3_nt: TGCGCCAGCAGCCAAGATGAGACCTACGAGCAGTACTTC

j_call: TRBJ2-7
d_call: TRBD1
v_call: TRBV5-6
cdr3_length: 15
clone_size: once
cdr3_aa: CASSQPGTGENEQYF
cdr3_nt: TGTGCCAGCAGCCAGCCCGGGACAGGGGAAAACGAGCAGTACTTC

j_call: TRBJ1-2
d_call: TRBD1
v_call: TRBV5-4
cdr3_length: 15
clone_size: once
cdr3_aa: CASSSGQGANYGYTF
cdr3_nt: TGTGCCAGCAGCTCAGGACAGGGAGCTAACTATGGCTACACCTTC

j_call: TRBJ2-7
d_call: NA
v_call: TRBV21-1
cdr3_length: 14
clone_size: NA
cdr3_aa: CASPRGGGLYEQYF
cdr3_nt: TGTGCCAGTCCAAGAGGGGGAGGTCTCTACGAGCAGTACTTC

j_call: TRBJ2-7
d_call: NA
v_call: TRBV11-2
cdr3_length: 19
clone_size: few
cdr3_aa: CASSTPPVARVGGAYEQYF
cdr3_nt: TGTGCCAGCAGCACCCCACCAGTAGCGCGGGTAGGAGGGGCCTACGAGCAGTACTTC